This passage covers 8 T cell receptor beta chains from one sample sequenced in a study of chemoradiotherapy in HPV16-positive cancers. TCRdb keeps only in-frame clones here, not all; method: immunoSEQ multiplex PCR. This table has 12,000 or so clones, 70% to 90% appearing once. The sample here was blood, taken from a patient who underwent chemoradiotherapy. The receptor source for this set is a human donor with HPV-associated anogenital cancer.

The rearrangement uses TRBV13 and TRBJ1-1, with unresolved D. This CDR3 contains 16 residues. Between the trimmed V and J ends, which lost 6 bases and 0 bases, there was a span of 17 bases. Per the germline V gene, CDR1 is PRHDT and CDR2 is FYEKMQ (reference sequence). This CDR3 is CASSIRGSGVNTEAFF. The CDR3 DNA reads as TGTGCCAGCAGTATCCGAGGGTCGGGAGTGAACACTGAAGCTTTCTTT.

The chain employs TRBV11-1 and TRBJ2-3, with 10 nucleotides matching TRBD2. CDR1 SGHAT and CDR2 FQDESV come from the germline V gene (reference sequence). CDR3 size: 16 residues. With V trimmed by 2 bases and J by 1 base, 3 bases remained unmatched. The CDR3 sequence: CASSLLGTSGTDTQYF. CDR3 DNA sequence: TGTGCCAGCAGCTTACTGGGGACTAGCGGCACAGATACGCAGTATTTT.

This chain joins TRBV7-2 and TRBJ1-5, with D tentatively TRBD1 (5 bases). Germline loops: CDR1 SGHTA, CDR2 FQGNSA. This CDR3 contains 13 residues. The germline V and J ends were trimmed by 5 bases and 6 bases, with 11 bases remaining between them. The CDR3 bases are TGTGCCAGCAGCCCCGGGGGGGTTCAGCCCCAGCATTTT. Its translation: CASSPGGVQPQHF.

In DNA, the CDR3 is TGCAGCGTTGAGGTGGCGTATGGCTACACCTTC. Protein product: CSVEVAYGYTF. This rearrangement joins TRBV29-1 to TRBJ1-2; D gene unclear. V lost 3 bases, J lost 5 bases, and 7 bases lay in between. Germline values: CDR1 SQVTM, CDR2 ANQGSEA. There are 11 residues in the CDR3.

This chain joins TRBV21-1 and TRBJ2-7. TRBV21-1 counts as a pseudogene. This CDR3 contains 10 residues. The CDR3 nucleotides are TGTGCCAGCAGCAATTACGAGCAGTACTTC. It translates to CASSNYEQYF.

V and J are TRBV4-1 and TRBJ2-5, with D uncertain. V lost 6 bases to trimming and J lost 5 bases, with 7 bases between them. In germline, CDR1 is MGHRA, CDR2 YSYEKL. The CDR3 has 11 amino acids. In nucleotides, the CDR3 is TGCGCCAGCAGAAACACCGAGACCCAGTACTTC. It codes for CASRNTETQYF.

The genes are TRBV9 and TRBJ1-2, with TRBD1 as a possible D gene (6 bases). Per germline, CDR1 SGDLS and CDR2 YYNGEE. The CDR3 consists of 16 residues. Trimming removed 3 bases at V and 0 bases at J, with 15 bases between. DNA for the CDR3: TGTGCCAGCAGCGAGAGGGGGAGTGGGGCTAACTATGGCTACACCTTC. This encodes CASSERGSGANYGYTF.

The J gene is TRBJ2-3, the V gene TRBV5-4; D is ambiguous. Trimming pared 0 bases from V and 3 bases from J, leaving 11 bases between. Looked up from germline, CDR1 is SGHNT and CDR2 is YYREEE (reference sequence). This CDR3 is 15 amino acids long. CDR3 sequence reads: CASSLGLRITDTQYF. DNA of the CDR3: TGTGCCAGCAGCTTGGGGCTTAGGATAACAGATACGCAGTATTTT.